The 2 T cell receptor beta chains given below trace back to one sample, sequenced in a study of molecular identifiers for immune sequencing clone quantification. A single record per CDR3 protein comes from TCRdb applying MiXCR to the PCR reads. The data contain about 510,000 distinct CDR3 sequences, about 25% of them singletons. The specimen sequenced was naive CD8+ T cells from blood, with Jurkat cell RNA spiked in. Noted subset: FACS-sorted CD8+CD4-CCR7+CD45RA+ naive T cells. These receptors came from a human donor in good health. Some libraries in this study had Jurkat cell RNA spiked in.

The chain uses TRBV13 and TRBJ2-7; 11 bases are a match to TRBD2. Germline CDR1 reads PRHDT; CDR2 reads FYEKMQ (reference sequence). Trimming at V came to 0 bases and at J to 4 bases, leaving 5 bases not matched to a gene. This CDR3 is built from 16 residues. The CDR3 region has the DNA TGTGCCAGCAGCTTAGGTAGCGGGAGGGCCGGGTACGAGCAGTACTTC. Encoded protein: CASSLGSGRAGYEQYF.

The J gene is TRBJ2-3, the V gene TRBV5-6; a possible D gene is TRBD1 (5 bases). The tail of the sequence fits TRBJ1-5 better, so the J call may be wrong. Germline lookup yields CDR1 SGHDT and CDR2 YYEEEE. CDR3 size: 15 residues. The CDR3 DNA is TGTGCCAGCAGCTTGACGGGACCCGGCGCAGATACGCAGCATTTT. Its translation is CASSLTGPGADTQHF.